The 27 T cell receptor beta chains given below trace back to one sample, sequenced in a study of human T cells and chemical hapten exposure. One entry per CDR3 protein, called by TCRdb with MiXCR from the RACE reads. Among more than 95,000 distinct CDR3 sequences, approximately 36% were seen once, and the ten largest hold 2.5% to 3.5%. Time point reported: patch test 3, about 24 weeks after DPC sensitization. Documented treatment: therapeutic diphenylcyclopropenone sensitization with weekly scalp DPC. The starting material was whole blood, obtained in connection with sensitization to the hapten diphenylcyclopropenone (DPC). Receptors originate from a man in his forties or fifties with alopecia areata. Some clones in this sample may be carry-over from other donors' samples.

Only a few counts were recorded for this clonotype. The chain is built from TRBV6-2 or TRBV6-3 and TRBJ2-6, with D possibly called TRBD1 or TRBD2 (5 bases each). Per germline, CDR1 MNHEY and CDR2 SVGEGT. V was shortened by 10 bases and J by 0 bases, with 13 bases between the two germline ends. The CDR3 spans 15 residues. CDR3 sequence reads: CATRGPGSGANVLTF. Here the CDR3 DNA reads TGTGCCACAAGGGGACCTGGCTCTGGGGCCAACGTCCTGACTTTC.

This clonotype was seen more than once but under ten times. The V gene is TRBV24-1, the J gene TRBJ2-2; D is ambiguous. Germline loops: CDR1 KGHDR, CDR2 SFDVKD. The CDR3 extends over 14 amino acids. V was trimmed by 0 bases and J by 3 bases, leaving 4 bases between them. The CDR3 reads CATSDLRDTGELFF. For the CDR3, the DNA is TGTGCCACCAGTGATTTGAGGGACACCGGGGAGCTGTTTTTT.

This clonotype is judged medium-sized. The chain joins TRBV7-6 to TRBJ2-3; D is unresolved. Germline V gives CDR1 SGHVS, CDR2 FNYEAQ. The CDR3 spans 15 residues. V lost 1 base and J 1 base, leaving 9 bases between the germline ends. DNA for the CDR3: TGTGCCAGCAGCTTAGTCGGTAGCCGCACAGATACGCAGTATTTT. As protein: CASSLVGSRTDTQYF.

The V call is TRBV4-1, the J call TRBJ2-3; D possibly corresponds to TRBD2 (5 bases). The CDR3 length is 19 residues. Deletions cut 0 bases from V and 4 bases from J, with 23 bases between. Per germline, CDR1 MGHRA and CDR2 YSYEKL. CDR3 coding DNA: TGCGCCAGCAGCCAAGAGACCCTCCTTAGTCTCCAGGAGGCAGATACGCAGTATTTT. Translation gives CASSQETLLSLQEADTQYF.

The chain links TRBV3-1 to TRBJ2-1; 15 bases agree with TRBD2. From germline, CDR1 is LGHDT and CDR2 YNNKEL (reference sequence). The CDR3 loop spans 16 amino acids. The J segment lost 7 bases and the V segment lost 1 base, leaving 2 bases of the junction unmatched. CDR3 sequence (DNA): TGTGCCAGCAGCCAAGTGGGACTAGCGGGAGGTAATGAGCAGTTCTTC. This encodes CASSQVGLAGGNEQFF.

CDR3: CASSPTKSRRSTDTQYF. CDR3 DNA sequence: TGTGCCAGCAGCCCGACCAAGTCTAGGAGGTCCACAGATACGCAGTATTTT. The rearrangement links TRBV13 to TRBJ2-3, with a weak D call TRBD2 (5 bases). The length of the CDR3 is 17 residues. In germline, CDR1 is PRHDT, CDR2 FYEKMQ (reference sequence). Trimming took off 5 bases at V and 2 bases at J, with 20 bases between the two ends. The whole variable domain, remainder taken from reference TRBV13 and TRBJ2-3, is AAGVIQSPRHLIKEKRETATLKCYPIPRHDTVYWYQQGPGQDPQFLISFYEKMQSDKGSIPDRFSAQQFSDYHSELNMSSLELGDSALYFCASSPTKSRRSTDTQYFGPGTRLTVL.

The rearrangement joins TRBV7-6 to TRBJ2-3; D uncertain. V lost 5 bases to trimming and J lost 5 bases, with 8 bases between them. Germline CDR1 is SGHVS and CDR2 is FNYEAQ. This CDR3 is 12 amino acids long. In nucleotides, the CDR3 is TGTGCCAGCAGCCGAGGAGAAGATACGCAGTATTTT. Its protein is CASSRGEDTQYF. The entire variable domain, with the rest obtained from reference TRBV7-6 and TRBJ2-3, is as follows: GAGVSQSPRYKVTKRGQDVALRCDPISGHVSLYWYRQALGQGPEFLTYFNYEAQQDKSGLPNDRFSAERPEGSISTLTIQRTEQRDSAMYRCASSRGEDTQYFGPGTRLTVL.

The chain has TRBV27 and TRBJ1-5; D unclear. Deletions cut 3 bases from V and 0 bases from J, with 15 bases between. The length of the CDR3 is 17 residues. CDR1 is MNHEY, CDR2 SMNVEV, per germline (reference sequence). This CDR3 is CASSFLGEDYSNQPQHF. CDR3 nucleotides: TGTGCCAGCAGTTTTCTCGGTGAAGATTATAGCAATCAGCCCCAGCATTTT.

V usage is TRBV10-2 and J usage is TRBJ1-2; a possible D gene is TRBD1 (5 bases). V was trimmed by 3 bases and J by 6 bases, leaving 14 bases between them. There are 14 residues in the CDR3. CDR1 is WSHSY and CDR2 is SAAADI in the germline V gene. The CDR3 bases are TGCGCCAGCAGTGAAAGGGGTCCGGGGAATGGCTACACCTTC. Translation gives CASSERGPGNGYTF.

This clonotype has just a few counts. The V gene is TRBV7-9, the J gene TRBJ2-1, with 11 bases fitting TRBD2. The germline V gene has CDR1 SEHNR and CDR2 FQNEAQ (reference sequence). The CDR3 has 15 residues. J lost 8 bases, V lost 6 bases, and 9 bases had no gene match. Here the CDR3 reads CASRSGLAGKDEQFF. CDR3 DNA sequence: TGTGCCAGCAGATCTGGACTAGCGGGCAAGGATGAGCAGTTCTTC.

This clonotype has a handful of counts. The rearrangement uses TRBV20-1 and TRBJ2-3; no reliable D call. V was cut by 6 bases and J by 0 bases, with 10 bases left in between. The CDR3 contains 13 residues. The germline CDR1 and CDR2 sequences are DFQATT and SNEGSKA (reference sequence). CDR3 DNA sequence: TGCAGTGCGTATTGGGCCAGCACAGATACGCAGTATTTT. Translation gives CSAYWASTDTQYF.

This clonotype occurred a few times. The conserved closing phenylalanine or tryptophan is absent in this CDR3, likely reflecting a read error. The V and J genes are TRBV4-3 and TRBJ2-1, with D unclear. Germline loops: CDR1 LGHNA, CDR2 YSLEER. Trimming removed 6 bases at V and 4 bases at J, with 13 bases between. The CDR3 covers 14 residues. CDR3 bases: TGCGCCAGCAGTTATAGACTTAATTACAATGAGCAGTTCTCC. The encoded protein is CASSYRLNYNEQFS.

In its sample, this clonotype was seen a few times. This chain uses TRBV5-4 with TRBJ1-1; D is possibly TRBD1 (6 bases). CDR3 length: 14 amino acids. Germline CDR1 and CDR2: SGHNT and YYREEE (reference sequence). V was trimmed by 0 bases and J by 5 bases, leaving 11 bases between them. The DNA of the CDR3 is TGTGCCAGCAGCTTGGCGGGGGCAGGGACTGAAGCTTTCTTT. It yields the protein CASSLAGAGTEAFF.

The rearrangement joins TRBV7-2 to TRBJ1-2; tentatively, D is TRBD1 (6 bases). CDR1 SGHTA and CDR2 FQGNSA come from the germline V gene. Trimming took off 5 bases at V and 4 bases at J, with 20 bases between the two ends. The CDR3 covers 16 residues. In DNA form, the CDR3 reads TGTGCCAGCAGCGACCATATAACAGGGCTCGCCTATGGCTACACCTTC. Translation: CASSDHITGLAYGYTF.

The CDR3 DNA is TGTGCCAGCAGCTTAGATCGGACAGGGAAGGGACTAGCGCGTCGGACAGATACGCAGTATTTT. This translates into CASSLDRTGKGLARRTDTQYF. The chain couples TRBV11-3 to TRBJ2-3; 10 bases align to TRBD2. The CDR3 has 21 residues. J was trimmed by 3 bases and V by 0 bases; bases with no gene match: 18. Per germline, CDR1 SGHNT and CDR2 YENEEA.

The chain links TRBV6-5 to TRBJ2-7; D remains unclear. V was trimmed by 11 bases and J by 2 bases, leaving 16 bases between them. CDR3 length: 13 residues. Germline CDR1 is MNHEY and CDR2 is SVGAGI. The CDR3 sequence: CARNESGTYEQYV. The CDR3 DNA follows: TGTGCCCGGAATGAGTCCGGAACCTACGAGCAGTACGTC.

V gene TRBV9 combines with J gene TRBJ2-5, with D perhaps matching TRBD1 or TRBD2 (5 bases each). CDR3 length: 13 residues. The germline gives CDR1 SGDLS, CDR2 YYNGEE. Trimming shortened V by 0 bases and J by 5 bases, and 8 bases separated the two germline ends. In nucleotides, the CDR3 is TGTGCCAGCAGCGTAGATGAGGGGGAGACCCAGTACTTC. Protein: CASSVDEGETQYF.

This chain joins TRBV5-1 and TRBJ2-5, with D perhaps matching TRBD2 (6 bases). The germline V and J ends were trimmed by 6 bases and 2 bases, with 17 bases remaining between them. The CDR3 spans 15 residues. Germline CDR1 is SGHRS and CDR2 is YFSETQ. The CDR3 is CASIPAGRSQETQYF. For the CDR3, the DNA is TGCGCCAGCATACCGGCGGGACGATCACAAGAGACCCAGTACTTC.

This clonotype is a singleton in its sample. In nucleotides, the CDR3 is TGTGCCATCAGTGAGTCGGTTGGACGACACCAAGAGACCCAGTACTTC. Translation gives CAISESVGRHQETQYF. V gene TRBV10-3 combines with J gene TRBJ2-5; D is unclear. Trimming removed 0 bases at V and 0 bases at J, with 11 bases between. The CDR3 sequence is 16 residues long. Germline values: CDR1 ENHRY, CDR2 SYGVKD.

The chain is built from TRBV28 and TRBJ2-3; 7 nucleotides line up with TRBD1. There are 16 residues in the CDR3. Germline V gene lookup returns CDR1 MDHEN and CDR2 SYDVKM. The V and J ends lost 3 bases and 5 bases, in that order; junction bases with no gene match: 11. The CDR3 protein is CASSFWTGTAGDTQYF. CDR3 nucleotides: TGTGCCAGCAGTTTTTGGACCGGGACAGCCGGAGATACGCAGTATTTT.

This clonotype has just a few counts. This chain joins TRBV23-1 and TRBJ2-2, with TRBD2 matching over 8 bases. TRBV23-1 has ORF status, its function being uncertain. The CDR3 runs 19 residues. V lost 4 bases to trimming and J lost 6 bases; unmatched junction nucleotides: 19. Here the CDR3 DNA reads TGCGCCAGCAGTCTACGCGGGACACAAAGCGGGAGTATCCCCGGGGAGCTGTTTTTT. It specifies CASSLRGTQSGSIPGELFF.

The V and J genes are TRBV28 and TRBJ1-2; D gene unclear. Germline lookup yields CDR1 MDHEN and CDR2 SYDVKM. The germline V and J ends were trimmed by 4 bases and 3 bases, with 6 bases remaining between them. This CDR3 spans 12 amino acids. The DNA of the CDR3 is TGTGCCAGCAGTTGGAGGGACTATGGCTACACCTTC. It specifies CASSWRDYGYTF.

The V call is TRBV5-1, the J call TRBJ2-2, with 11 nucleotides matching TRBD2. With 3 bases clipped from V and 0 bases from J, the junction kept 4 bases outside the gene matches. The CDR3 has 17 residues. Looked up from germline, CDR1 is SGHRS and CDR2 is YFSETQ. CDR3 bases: TGCGCCAGCAGCTCGATTAGCGGGAGGGCGAACACCGGGGAGCTGTTTTTT. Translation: CASSSISGRANTGELFF.

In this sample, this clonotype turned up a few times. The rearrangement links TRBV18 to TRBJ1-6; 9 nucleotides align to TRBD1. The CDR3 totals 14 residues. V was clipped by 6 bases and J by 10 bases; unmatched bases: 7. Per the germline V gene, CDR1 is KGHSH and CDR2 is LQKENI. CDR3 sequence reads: CASSSYRGQSPLHF. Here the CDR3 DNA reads TGTGCCAGCTCGTCTTACAGGGGGCAATCACCCCTCCACTTT. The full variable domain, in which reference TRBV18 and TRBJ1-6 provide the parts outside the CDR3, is NAGVMQNPRHLVRRRGQEARLRCSPMKGHSHVYWYRQLPEEGLKFMVYLQKENIIDESGMPKERFSAEFPKEGPSILRIQQVVRGDSAAYFCASSSYRGQSPLHFGNGTRLTVT.

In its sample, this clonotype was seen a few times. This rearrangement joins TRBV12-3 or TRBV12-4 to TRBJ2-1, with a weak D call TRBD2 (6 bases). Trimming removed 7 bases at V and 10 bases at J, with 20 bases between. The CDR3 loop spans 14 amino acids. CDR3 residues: CASTLAAPGGEQFF. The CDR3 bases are TGTGCCAGCACCTTAGCGGCCCCTGGGGGAGAGCAGTTCTTC.

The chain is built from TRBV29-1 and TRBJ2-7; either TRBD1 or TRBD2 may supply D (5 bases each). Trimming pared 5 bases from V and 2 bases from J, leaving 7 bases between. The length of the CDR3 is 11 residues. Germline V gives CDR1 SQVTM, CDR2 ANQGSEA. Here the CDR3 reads CSVRDPYEQYF. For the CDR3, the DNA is TGCAGCGTTAGGGACCCCTACGAGCAGTACTTC.

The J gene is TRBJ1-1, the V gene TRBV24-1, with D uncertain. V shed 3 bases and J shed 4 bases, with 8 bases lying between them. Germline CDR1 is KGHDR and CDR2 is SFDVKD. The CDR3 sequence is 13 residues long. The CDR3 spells CATSDASGTEAFF. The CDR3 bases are TGTGCCACCAGTGATGCGTCTGGCACTGAAGCTTTCTTT.